This T cell receptor (beta chain) was obtained from a study of cytomegalovirus exposure and HLA in healthy donors. Both 60 Vbeta primers and 13 Jbeta primers went into the PCR. TCRdb's copy holds only in-frame clones and misses some; the assay was immunoSEQ multiplex PCR. The sample lists about 200,000 clones; roughly three quarters were seen once. Germline CDR1 SGDLS, CDR2 YYNGEE. Trimming took 4 bases from V and 4 from J; bases not matched to a gene: 17. The CDR3 is 19 amino acids. This chain connects TRBV9 to TRBJ1-4; 9 nucleotides agree with TRBD1. The receptor was isolated from a man aged 45-65 years in good health and CMV-seronegative. Sequenced sample: PBMCs. The CDR3 bases are TGTGCCAGCAGCCTCAACTCCGGACAGGGGTCACCCATTAATGAAAAACTGTTTTTT. Translating it yields CASSLNSGQGSPINEKLFF.